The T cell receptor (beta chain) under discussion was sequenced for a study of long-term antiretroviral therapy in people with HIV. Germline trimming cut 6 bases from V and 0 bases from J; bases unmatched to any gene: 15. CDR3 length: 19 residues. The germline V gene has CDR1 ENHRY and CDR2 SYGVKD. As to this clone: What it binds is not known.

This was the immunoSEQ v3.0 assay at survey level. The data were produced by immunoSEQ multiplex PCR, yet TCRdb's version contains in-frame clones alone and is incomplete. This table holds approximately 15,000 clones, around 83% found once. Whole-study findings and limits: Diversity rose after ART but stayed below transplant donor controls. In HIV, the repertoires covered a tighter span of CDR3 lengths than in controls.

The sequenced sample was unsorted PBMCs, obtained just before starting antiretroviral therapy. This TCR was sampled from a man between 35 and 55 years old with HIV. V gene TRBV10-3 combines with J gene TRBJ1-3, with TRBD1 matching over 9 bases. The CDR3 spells CAIRPNRGGTGSSGNTIYF. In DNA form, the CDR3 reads TGTGCCATCAGGCCGAACAGGGGGGGGACAGGGTCCTCTGGAAACACCATATATTTT.